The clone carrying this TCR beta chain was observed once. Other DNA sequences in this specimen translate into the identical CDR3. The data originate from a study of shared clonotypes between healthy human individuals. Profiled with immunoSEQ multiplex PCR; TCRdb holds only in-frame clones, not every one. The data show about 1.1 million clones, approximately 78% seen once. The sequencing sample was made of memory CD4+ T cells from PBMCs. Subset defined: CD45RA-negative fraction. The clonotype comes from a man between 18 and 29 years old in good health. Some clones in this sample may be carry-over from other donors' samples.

The CDR3 loop is CASSQGDTQYF. The CDR3 DNA is TGCGCCAGCAGCCAGGGGGATACGCAGTATTTT. The chain uses TRBV4-1 and TRBJ2-3; D not resolved. Germline CDR1 is MGHRA and CDR2 is YSYEKL. The CDR3 runs 11 residues. Trimming removed 3 bases at V and 6 bases at J, with 4 bases between.